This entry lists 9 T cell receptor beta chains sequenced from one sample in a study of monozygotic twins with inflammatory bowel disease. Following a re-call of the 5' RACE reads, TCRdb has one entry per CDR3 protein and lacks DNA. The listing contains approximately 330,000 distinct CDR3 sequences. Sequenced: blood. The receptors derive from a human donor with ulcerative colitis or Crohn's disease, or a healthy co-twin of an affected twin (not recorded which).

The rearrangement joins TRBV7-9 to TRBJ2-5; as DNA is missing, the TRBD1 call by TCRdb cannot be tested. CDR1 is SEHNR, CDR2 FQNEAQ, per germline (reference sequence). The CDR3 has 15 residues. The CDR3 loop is CASSSLVLYQETQYF.

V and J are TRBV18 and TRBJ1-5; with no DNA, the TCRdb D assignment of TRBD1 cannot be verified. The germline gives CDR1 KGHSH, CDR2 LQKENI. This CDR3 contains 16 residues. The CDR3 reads CASSPVTGKGNQPQHF.

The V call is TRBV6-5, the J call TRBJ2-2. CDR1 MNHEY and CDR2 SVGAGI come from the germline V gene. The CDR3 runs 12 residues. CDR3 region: CASSRGAGELFF.

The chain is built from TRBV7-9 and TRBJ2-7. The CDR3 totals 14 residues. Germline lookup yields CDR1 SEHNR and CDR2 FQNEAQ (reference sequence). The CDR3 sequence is CASSLAGVSYEQYF.

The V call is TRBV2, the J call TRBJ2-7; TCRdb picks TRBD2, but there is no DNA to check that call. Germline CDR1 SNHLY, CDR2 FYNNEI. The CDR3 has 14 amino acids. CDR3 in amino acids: CASSELARSYEQYF. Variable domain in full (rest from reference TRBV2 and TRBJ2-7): EPEVTQTPSHQVTQMGQEVILRCVPISNHLYFYWYRQILGQKVEFLVSFYNNEISEKSEIFDDQFSVERPDGSNFTLKIRSTKLEDSAMYFCASSELARSYEQYFGPGTRLTVT.

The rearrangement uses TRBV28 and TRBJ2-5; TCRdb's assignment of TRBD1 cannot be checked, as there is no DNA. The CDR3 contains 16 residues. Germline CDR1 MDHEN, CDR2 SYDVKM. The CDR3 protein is CASSPRTGGPQETQYF.

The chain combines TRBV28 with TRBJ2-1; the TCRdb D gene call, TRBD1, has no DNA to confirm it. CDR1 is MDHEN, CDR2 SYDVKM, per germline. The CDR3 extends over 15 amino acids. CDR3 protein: CASSNTGTSYNEQFF.

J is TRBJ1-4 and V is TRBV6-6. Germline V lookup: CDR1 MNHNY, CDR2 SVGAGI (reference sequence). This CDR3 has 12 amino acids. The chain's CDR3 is CASSYVDEKLFF.

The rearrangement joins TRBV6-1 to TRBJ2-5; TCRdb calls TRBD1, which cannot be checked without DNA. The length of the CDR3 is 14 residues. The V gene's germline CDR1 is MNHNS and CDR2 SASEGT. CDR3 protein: CASSRQGWEETQYF.